This TCR beta chain was retrieved from a study of spatial heterogeneity in lung cancer. This clonotype has more than one count but fewer than ten. Its cognate antigen is unknown. This CDR3 spans 16 amino acids. CDR1 and CDR2 from the germline V gene are MNHNY and SVGAGI (reference sequence). V was pared by 4 bases and J by 2 bases, with 18 bases between. The time point here: sample taken at primary tumor resection. Broader study findings: Mutation counts in tumors were tracked by counts of expanded intratumoral alpha and beta TCRs.

TCRdb re-called the 5' RACE reads with MiXCR, one entry per CDR3 protein. The sample holds approximately 94,000 distinct CDR3 sequences; 4.4% are singletons and the top ten take 21%. The sequence came from a male donor with early-stage non-small cell lung cancer. V and J are TRBV6-6 and TRBJ2-7; D could derive from TRBD1 or TRBD2 (5 bases each). The sample in question was lung tumor tissue, obtained at surgery. CDR3 bases: TGTGCCAGCAGTTTAGTCGGGGCGGAATCCGCCTACGAGCAGTACTTC. Protein sequence: CASSLVGAESAYEQYF.